This T cell receptor (beta chain) was documented in a study of shared clonotypes between healthy human individuals. Broader study findings: A reduction in generation probabilities was seen for non-shared clonotypes relative to those shared by all four donors.

To note about this clone: The antigen remains undetermined.

The protocol was immunoSEQ multiplex PCR, while the TCRdb copy is restricted to in-frame clones and leaves out a portion. The sample has approximately 710,000 clones; 90% are singletons. CD8 memory was a combination of CD45RO+ cells and CCR7-negative CD45RA+ TemRA cells. Germline loops: CDR1 SGHNT, CDR2 YYREEE (reference sequence). Trimming removed 3 bases from V and 7 bases from J, with 16 bases in between. The CDR3 runs 14 residues. The sample taken for sequencing was memory CD8+ T cells from PBMCs. The subset is: CD45RO+ cells pooled with CCR7-negative TemRA cells. The clonotype comes from a man aged 18 to 29 in good health. Some clones in this sample may be carry-over from other donors' samples. The chain employs TRBV5-4 and TRBJ1-2; a weak D match, TRBD1 (6 bases). Here the CDR3 DNA reads TGTGCCAGCAGCTCCAAAGGGGGGGGAGGTGGCTACACCTTC. Translation gives CASSSKGGGGGYTF.